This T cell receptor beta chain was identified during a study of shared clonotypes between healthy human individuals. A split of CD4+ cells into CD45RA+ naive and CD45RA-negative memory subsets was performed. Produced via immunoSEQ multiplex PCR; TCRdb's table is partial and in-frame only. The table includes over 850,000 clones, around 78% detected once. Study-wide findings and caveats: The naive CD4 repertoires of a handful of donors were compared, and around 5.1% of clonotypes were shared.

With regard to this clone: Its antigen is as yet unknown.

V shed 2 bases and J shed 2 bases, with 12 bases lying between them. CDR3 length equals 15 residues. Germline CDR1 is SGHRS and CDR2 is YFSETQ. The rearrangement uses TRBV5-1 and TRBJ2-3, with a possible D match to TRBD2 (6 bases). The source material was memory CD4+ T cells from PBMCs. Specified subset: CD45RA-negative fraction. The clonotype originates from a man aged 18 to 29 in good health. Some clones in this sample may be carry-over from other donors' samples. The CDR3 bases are TGCGCCAGCAGCTTCTCAGCGGGTATCACAGATACGCAGTATTTT. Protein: CASSFSAGITDTQYF.